Listed here are 23 T cell receptor beta chains from one sample, sequenced in a study of T-cell reconstitution after alpha-beta-depleted transplantation in children. As it was prepared, the TCRbeta library received unique molecular identifiers. MiXCR, applied by TCRdb to the PCR reads, yields one record per CDR3 protein. The sample records 610,000 or so distinct CDR3 sequences, roughly 27% being singletons. The sample was PBMCs, taken before TCRalphabeta/CD19-depleted stem cell transplant. Every receptor here comes from a boy less than two years old with Wiskott-Aldrich syndrome, due to receive a stem cell transplant.

The chain recombines TRBV28 with TRBJ2-5; TRBD1 might be the D (6 bases). The CDR3 runs to 15 residues. CDR1 MDHEN and CDR2 SYDVKM come from the germline V gene. Trimming pared 5 bases from V and 4 bases from J, leaving 17 bases between. The DNA of the CDR3 is TGTGCCAGCAGTCTCGACAGGCTCGGAGGAGAGACCCAGTACTTC. Translation gives CASSLDRLGGETQYF.

This clonotype was seen more than once but under ten times. CDR3 nucleotide sequence: TGCAGTGCTAGAGTCAGGGATAGCGGTTCCTACAATGAGCAGTTCTTC. It yields the protein CSARVRDSGSYNEQFF. The rearrangement joins TRBV20-1 to TRBJ2-1; perhaps TRBD2 as D (6 bases). V was cut by 1 base and J by 1 base, with 14 bases left in between. Per germline, CDR1 DFQATT and CDR2 SNEGSKA (reference sequence). The CDR3 consists of 16 residues.

This clonotype occurred a few times. The gene calls are TRBV5-1 and TRBJ1-3; D is perhaps TRBD1 (6 bases). The CDR3 is 15 residues long. Per the germline V gene, CDR1 is SGHRS and CDR2 is YFSETQ. V lost 5 bases, J lost 1 base, and 13 bases lay in between. The CDR3 DNA sequence: TGCGCCAGCAGATCCGGGACAATTTCTGGAAACACCATATATTTT. Protein: CASRSGTISGNTIYF.

The DNA of the CDR3 is TGCGCCAGCAACCTAGCGGGAGGGCCGAATGAGCAGTTCTTC. Protein: CASNLAGGPNEQFF. V usage is TRBV5-1 and J usage is TRBJ2-1; 12 bases agree with TRBD2. The V segment lost 6 bases and the J segment 7 bases; nucleotides outside the gene matches: 5. The V gene's germline CDR1 is SGHRS and CDR2 YFSETQ. This CDR3 region has 14 residues.

The chain carries TRBV27 and TRBJ2-5; no reliable D call. The length of the CDR3 is 14 residues. Germline V gene lookup returns CDR1 MNHEY and CDR2 SMNVEV (reference sequence). Trimming took off 4 bases at V and 1 base at J, with 10 bases between the two ends. CDR3 loop: CASSSPYSQETQYF. The CDR3 DNA sequence: TGTGCCAGCAGTTCCCCCTACAGCCAAGAGACCCAGTACTTC.

This rearrangement joins TRBV27 to TRBJ2-1, with TRBD2 matching 8 bases. The CDR3 length is 16 residues. V was clipped by 3 bases and J by 5 bases; unmatched bases: 9. Germline assignment: CDR1 MNHEY and CDR2 SMNVEV (reference sequence). Here the CDR3 reads CASSFGGGRFNNEQFF. In DNA form, the CDR3 reads TGTGCCAGCAGTTTTGGTGGCGGGAGGTTCAACAATGAGCAGTTCTTC.

This clonotype appeared a few times. The gene calls are TRBV4-1 and TRBJ2-3; 12 bases agree with TRBD2. J was trimmed by 8 bases and V by 5 bases; bases with no gene match: 8. This CDR3 region has 15 residues. Germline CDR1 is MGHRA and CDR2 is YSYEKL. CDR3 region: CASSSWTSGTATQYF. The DNA of the CDR3 is TGCGCCAGCAGCTCTTGGACTAGCGGGACCGCTACGCAGTATTTT.

This clonotype has only a few counts. The V gene is TRBV7-2, the J gene TRBJ2-4; D may be TRBD1 (5 bases). V was shortened by 4 bases and J by 0 bases, with 16 bases between the two germline ends. This CDR3 is built from 17 residues. The V gene's germline CDR1 is SGHTA and CDR2 FQGNSA. The chain's CDR3 is CASSSLDRPLAKNIQYF. The CDR3 DNA follows: TGTGCCAGCAGCTCCTTAGACAGACCCCTAGCCAAAAACATTCAGTACTTC.

This clonotype came up a few times. J is TRBJ2-2 and V is TRBV20-1; 7 bases map to TRBD2. V lost 6 bases to trimming and J lost 7 bases; unmatched junction nucleotides: 8. CDR1 is DFQATT, CDR2 SNEGSKA, per germline (reference sequence). This CDR3 is 13 amino acids long. The CDR3 here is CSASRETGGELFF. The DNA for the CDR3 is TGCAGTGCGTCGCGGGAGACGGGCGGGGAGCTGTTTTTT.

This clonotype was observed a handful of times. V gene TRBV3-1 combines with J gene TRBJ2-1, with 13 bases fitting TRBD2. The CDR3 runs to 15 residues. In germline, CDR1 is LGHDT, CDR2 YNNKEL (reference sequence). The junction had 6 bases not matched to a gene; V was cut back by 6 bases and J by 7 bases. The CDR3 here is CASSQLAGGGNEQFF. The CDR3 DNA follows: TGTGCCAGCAGTCAACTAGCGGGAGGGGGTAATGAGCAGTTCTTC.

The chain has TRBV12-3 or TRBV12-4 and TRBJ1-1, with TRBD1 identical over 7 bases. The V segment lost 3 bases and the J segment 10 bases; nucleotides outside the gene matches: 8. The CDR3 sequence is 13 residues long. In DNA form, the CDR3 reads TGTGCCAGCAGTTTCAAGACAGGGTCCGGAGCTTTCTTT. Amino acid sequence: CASSFKTGSGAFF.

The rearrangement joins TRBV20-1 to TRBJ2-3; tentatively, D is TRBD2 (5 bases). Germline assignment: CDR1 DFQATT and CDR2 SNEGSKA (reference sequence). V lost 8 bases and J lost 3, with 18 bases in between. This CDR3 is 14 amino acids long. The DNA of the CDR3 is TGCAGTCTTAAGCGGCTAGCTGTTACAGATACGCAGTATTTT. Its translation is CSLKRLAVTDTQYF.

This clonotype was seen only a few times. This chain's CDR3 is CASRLAGGEETQYF. The CDR3 bases are TGTGCCAGCAGACTAGCGGGAGGGGAGGAGACCCAGTACTTC. V gene TRBV12-3 or TRBV12-4 combines with J gene TRBJ2-5; 13 bases are a match to TRBD2. The CDR3 spans 14 residues. J gave up 5 bases and V 6 bases, and 3 bases lay outside the gene matches.

The chain combines TRBV5-1 with TRBJ2-5, with 9 bases fitting TRBD2. Germline CDR1 reads SGHRS; CDR2 reads YFSETQ. V lost 5 bases and J lost 6; bases outside the gene matches: 11. CDR3 length equals 15 residues. The CDR3 DNA reads TGCGCCAGCAGGAATAGCGGGAGAGGGGGAAAGACCCAGTACTTC. It codes for CASRNSGRGGKTQYF.

The chain recombines TRBV12-3 or TRBV12-4 with TRBJ2-6; possibly TRBD1 or TRBD2 for D (5 bases each). The CDR3 is 17 residues long. V was clipped by 9 bases and J by 0 bases, with 18 bases between them. The CDR3, as DNA: TGTGCCAGTTTCCCGGGACGCCCCATCTCTGGGGCCAACGTCCTGACTTTC. Translation: CASFPGRPISGANVLTF.

The V and J genes are TRBV29-1 and TRBJ2-1, with TRBD2 matching over 8 bases. Germline V gene data show CDR1 as SQVTM and CDR2 as ANQGSEA. This CDR3 spans 13 amino acids. V shed 6 bases, J shed 5 bases, and the junction held 6 bases outside the gene matches. CDR3 coding DNA: TGCAGCGTGGGGAGCGGGAGCAACAATGAGCAGTTCTTC. Encoded protein: CSVGSGSNNEQFF.

J is TRBJ2-7 and V is TRBV5-1; 10 bases match TRBD2. The J segment lost 3 bases and the V segment lost 0 bases, leaving 9 bases of the junction unmatched. In germline, CDR1 is SGHRS, CDR2 YFSETQ. The CDR3 loop spans 17 amino acids. CDR3 coding DNA: TGCGCCAGCAGCTTGGCGGCTAGCGGGAGAGGACACTACGAGCAGTACTTC. Protein product: CASSLAASGRGHYEQYF.

The chain is built from TRBV18 and TRBJ1-3; 8 nucleotides line up with TRBD1. J gave up 2 bases and V 3 bases, and 3 bases lay outside the gene matches. The CDR3 consists of 15 residues. Germline lookup yields CDR1 KGHSH and CDR2 LQKENI. CDR3 coding DNA: TGTGCCAGCTCACCCAGGGACAGGACTGGAAACACCATATATTTT. As protein: CASSPRDRTGNTIYF.

A few counts support this clonotype. V usage is TRBV27 and J usage is TRBJ1-6; no clear D. The CDR3 sequence is 13 residues long. With 3 bases removed from V and 7 bases from J, the gap between germline ends came to 7 bases. The V gene's germline CDR1 is MNHEY and CDR2 SMNVEV (reference sequence). CDR3 nucleotide sequence: TGTGCCAGCAGTTTCCGCGGGAATTCACCCCTCCACTTT. Amino acid sequence: CASSFRGNSPLHF.

The chain couples TRBV3-1 to TRBJ2-2, with D perhaps TRBD2 (5 bases). In germline, CDR1 is LGHDT, CDR2 YNNKEL (reference sequence). The CDR3 totals 16 residues. Trimming took 4 bases from V and 0 from J, leaving 12 bases between them. The CDR3: CASSPDVGANTGELFF. CDR3 bases: TGTGCCAGCAGCCCAGATGTGGGAGCGAACACCGGGGAGCTGTTTTTT.

The V call is TRBV2, the J call TRBJ2-5; unclear D gene. V dropped 11 bases and J dropped 5 bases, with 12 bases sitting between them. Germline lookup yields CDR1 SNHLY and CDR2 FYNNEI. CDR3 length equals 11 residues. In DNA form, the CDR3 reads TGTGCCTCCAAGGACGTGGAGACCCAGTACTTC. Protein sequence: CASKDVETQYF.

This clonotype turned up a few times. The CDR3 sequence is CASSLDRYRAGNEQFF. CDR3 in DNA: TGCGCCAGCAGCTTGGATCGCTACAGGGCTGGGAATGAGCAGTTCTTC. The chain links TRBV5-1 to TRBJ2-1; D perhaps matches TRBD1 (6 bases). This CDR3 has 16 amino acids. Germline CDR1 SGHRS, CDR2 YFSETQ. Trimming left V 0 bases short and J 7 bases short, with 17 bases between.

The J gene is TRBJ2-7, the V gene TRBV5-5; D is uncertain. The CDR3 length is 15 residues. Germline V CDR1 and CDR2: SGHKS, YYEKEE (reference sequence). With 1 base removed from V and 0 bases from J, the gap between germline ends came to 11 bases. In nucleotides, the CDR3 is TGTGCCAGCAGCTTGTATATGTGGAGCTCCTACGAGCAGTACTTC. Translated, it gives CASSLYMWSSYEQYF.